This T cell receptor beta chain originates from a study of memory CD8 T cells in hepatitis C reinfection. In the study overall: Reinfection meant HCV RNA positivity after two negatives ≥60 days apart. Samples late or after reinfection came 12 to 24 weeks post-detection. Study findings and constraints: Conclusions on public clonotypes and secondary clearance were not definitive with about 5 donors.

Indicated time point: late/post reinfection, 12 to 24 weeks after detection. The sorted cells went straight to TCR sequencing with no prior in vitro expansion. Donors came from people who inject drugs enrolled in HEPCO, Canada. Some clones are missing from TCRdb's copy, which holds only in-frame ones; the method was immunoSEQ multiplex PCR. Counted here are about 43,000 clones, 80% to 90% occurring once; the ten biggest clones make up roughly 0.7%. Trimming removed 6 bases from V and 8 bases from J; junction bases left unmatched: 15. The CDR3 is 16 amino acids. Germline CDR1 MNHEY, CDR2 SMNVEV (reference sequence). To note about this clone: Its antigen is not identified.

The sequence came from a man younger than 35 with hepatitis C virus infection. The chain has TRBV27 and TRBJ2-1, with TRBD2 matching 8 bases. Material for sequencing was naive CD8+ T cells sorted from blood. CDR3 coding DNA: TGTGCCAGCAGCCGCCCCCCCGCGGGGGGATGGGATGAGCAGTTCTTC. As protein: CASSRPPAGGWDEQFF.